Below are 15 T cell receptor beta chains sequenced from a single sample in a study of T-cell memory formation after mild COVID-19. MiXCR, applied by TCRdb to the 5' RACE reads, yields one record per CDR3 protein. This repertoire shows over 500,000 distinct CDR3 sequences, around 15% found once; its top ten account for roughly 7.7%. The sequencing input was PBMCs or a T cell subset sorted from them (not recorded which). These TCRs come from an adult woman who had mild COVID-19 (a few samples of this study predate the infection). Cell type and time point are not known.

This clonotype has a handful of counts. The chain has TRBV12-3 or TRBV12-4 and TRBJ1-2; 9 bases are a match to TRBD1. The CDR3 spans 17 residues. The V and J ends lost 1 base and 4 bases, in that order; junction bases with no gene match: 10. The CDR3, as DNA: TGTGCCAGCAGTTTAGGTGGACAGGGGACCTCCCGCTATGGCTACACCTTC. As protein: CASSLGGQGTSRYGYTF.

The chain combines TRBV12-3 or TRBV12-4 with TRBJ2-4, with D perhaps TRBD2 (6 bases). This CDR3 has 19 amino acids. Trimming cost V 2 bases and J 5 bases, with 25 bases left between them. The DNA of the CDR3 is TGTGCCAGCAGTTTAAAGAGTCGGGGACTCTTTCCTAGTGAAAACATTCAGTACTTC. It encodes CASSLKSRGLFPSENIQYF.

Only a few counts were recorded for this clonotype. The chain joins TRBV12-3 or TRBV12-4 to TRBJ1-2; 7 bases align to TRBD1. This CDR3 contains 14 residues. V was clipped by 4 bases and J by 4 bases; unmatched bases: 6. The CDR3 is CASSYTGASYGYTF. Written as DNA, the CDR3 is TGTGCCAGCAGTTATACAGGGGCTAGCTATGGCTACACCTTC.

V is TRBV3-2 and J is TRBJ2-3; TRBD2 is the table's D call and was not checked against the DNA. TRBV3-2 is labeled a pseudogene. CDR3 length: 16 residues. CDR3 loop: CASSQASPTRRDTQYF. CDR3 DNA sequence: TGTGCCAGCAGCCAAGCTAGCCCTACAAGGAGGGATACGCAGTATTTT.

This clonotype was seen only a few times. The V and J genes are TRBV7-2 and TRBJ2-5; D may be TRBD2 (6 bases). Trimming removed 7 bases at V and 2 bases at J, with 14 bases between. Germline CDR1 reads SGHTA; CDR2 reads FQGNSA. This CDR3 is 14 amino acids long. CDR3 coding DNA: TGTGCCAGCAATCTTAGCGGACTTCAAGAGACCCAGTACTTC. Translated: CASNLSGLQETQYF.

This clonotype was seen at least ten times. The rearrangement joins TRBV4-1 to TRBJ1-1; 9 positions match TRBD1. The germline CDR1 and CDR2 sequences are MGHRA and YSYEKL. The CDR3 sequence is 20 residues long. Trimming removed 2 bases from V and 1 base from J; junction bases left unmatched: 17. CDR3 region: CASSQSRDRVFFSPNTEAFF. The CDR3, as DNA: TGCGCCAGCAGCCAATCCCGGGACAGGGTGTTTTTTTCTCCGAACACTGAAGCTTTCTTT.

This clonotype was seen only once. This chain connects TRBV7-9 to TRBJ1-6, with D possibly TRBD1 on 5 matching bases. Germline V CDR1 and CDR2: SEHNR, FQNEAQ (reference sequence). Trimming shortened V by 3 bases and J by 10 bases, and 13 bases separated the two germline ends. The CDR3 runs to 14 residues. The CDR3 protein is CASSFTGRASPLHF. The CDR3 coding sequence is TGTGCCAGCAGCTTTACAGGCAGGGCATCACCCCTCCACTTT.

This chain joins TRBV6-5 and TRBJ2-6; D uncertain. V dropped 2 bases and J dropped 0 bases, with 11 bases sitting between them. Germline loops: CDR1 MNHEY, CDR2 SVGAGI. CDR3 length: 17 residues. In DNA form, the CDR3 reads TGTGCCAGCAGTTACCTCGACGGGCGCTCTGGGGCCAACGTCCTGACTTTC. Protein sequence: CASSYLDGRSGANVLTF.

This clonotype was seen a handful of times. This chain uses TRBV20-1 with TRBJ2-5; 10 bases match TRBD2. This CDR3 has 13 residues. The ends lost 4 bases at V and 5 bases at J; junction bases unmatched: 4. Germline-derived CDR1 and CDR2 are DFQATT and SNEGSKA (reference sequence). In DNA, the CDR3 is TGCAGTGCTACTAGCGGGAGCGGGGAGACCCAGTACTTC. Translated: CSATSGSGETQYF.

J is TRBJ2-5 and V is TRBV6-2 or TRBV6-3; D might be TRBD2 (6 bases). Trimming stripped 6 bases from V and 1 base from J, with 18 bases between. Germline-derived CDR1 and CDR2 are MNHEY and SVGEGT. This CDR3 region has 16 residues. DNA for the CDR3: TGTGCCAGCAGACGCGGGGCAGGGACCTCCCAAGAGACCCAGTACTTC. The encoded protein is CASRRGAGTSQETQYF.

In this sample, this clonotype turned up a few times. The chain has TRBV29-1 and TRBJ2-3, with TRBD2 matching over 9 bases. This CDR3 has 15 amino acids. V dropped 1 base and J dropped 6; count of bases not matched to a gene: 8. Looked up from germline, CDR1 is SQVTM and CDR2 is ANQGSEA. The CDR3 coding sequence is TGCAGCGTTGAAGGAGTTAGCGGGAGAAGGGATACGCAGTATTTT. This sequence encodes CSVEGVSGRRDTQYF.

The gene calls are TRBV2 and TRBJ1-3, with D possibly TRBD1 on 5 matching bases. Germline CDR1 reads SNHLY; CDR2 reads FYNNEI. CDR3 length: 14 residues. The V end lost 6 bases, the J end lost 6 bases, and 15 bases lay between the germline ends. CDR3 protein: CASRGGTNTNTIYF. The CDR3 nucleotides read TGTGCCAGCAGGGGTGGGACGAATACAAACACCATATATTTT.

There are a few counts of this clonotype. This sequence joins TRBV5-1 and TRBJ2-1, with 9 nucleotides matching TRBD2. Trimming cost V 0 bases and J 3 bases; bases outside gene matches: 16. Germline CDR1 reads SGHRS; CDR2 reads YFSETQ. The CDR3 is 20 amino acids. The CDR3 sequence: CASSLVKSGGKKYRYNEQFF. In DNA form, the CDR3 reads TGCGCCAGCAGCTTGGTCAAGAGCGGGGGGAAGAAGTATCGCTACAATGAGCAGTTCTTC. Based on the CDR3 plus reference TRBV5-1 and TRBJ2-1, the full variable domain is KAGVTQTPRYLIKTRGQQVTLSCSPISGHRSVSWYQQTPGQGLQFLFEYFSETQRNKGNFPGRFSGRQFSNSRSEMNVSTLELGDSALYLCASSLVKSGGKKYRYNEQFFGPGTRLTVL.

This rearrangement joins TRBV19 to TRBJ1-6, with 9 bases identical to TRBD1. There are 15 residues in the CDR3. The germline CDR1 and CDR2 sequences are LNHDA and SQIVND (reference sequence). Trimming took 5 bases from V and 5 from J; bases not matched to a gene: 4. The CDR3, as DNA: TGTGCCAGTAGTGTCGGGACAGGGCATAATTCACCCCTCCACTTT. The encoded protein is CASSVGTGHNSPLHF.

The chain joins TRBV12-3 or TRBV12-4 to TRBJ1-2, with TRBD1 matching 8 bases. The CDR3 consists of 14 residues. The V gene end was trimmed by 2 bases and the J gene end by 6 bases; junction bases not matched to a gene: 5. In DNA, the CDR3 is TGTGCCAGCAGTTTAATAGCAGGGGGCGATGGCTACACCTTC. It yields the protein CASSLIAGGDGYTF.